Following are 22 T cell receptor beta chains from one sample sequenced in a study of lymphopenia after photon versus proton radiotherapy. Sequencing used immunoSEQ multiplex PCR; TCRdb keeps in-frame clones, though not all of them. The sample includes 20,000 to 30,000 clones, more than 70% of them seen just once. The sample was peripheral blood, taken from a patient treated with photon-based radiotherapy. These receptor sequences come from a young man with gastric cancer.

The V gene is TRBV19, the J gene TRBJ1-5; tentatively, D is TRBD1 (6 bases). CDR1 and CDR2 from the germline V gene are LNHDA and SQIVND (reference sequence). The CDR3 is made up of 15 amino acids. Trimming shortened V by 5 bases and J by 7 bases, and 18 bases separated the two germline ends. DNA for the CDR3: TGTGCCAGTAGTCCATCCAGTGGGGGGCAGCAGCCCCAGCATTTT. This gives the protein CASSPSSGGQQPQHF.

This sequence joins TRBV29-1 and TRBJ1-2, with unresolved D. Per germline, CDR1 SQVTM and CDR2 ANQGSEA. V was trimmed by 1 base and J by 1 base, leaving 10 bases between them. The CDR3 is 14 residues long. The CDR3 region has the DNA TGCAGCGTTGAAGGGGCGACCATTAACTATGGCTACACCTTC. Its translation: CSVEGATINYGYTF.

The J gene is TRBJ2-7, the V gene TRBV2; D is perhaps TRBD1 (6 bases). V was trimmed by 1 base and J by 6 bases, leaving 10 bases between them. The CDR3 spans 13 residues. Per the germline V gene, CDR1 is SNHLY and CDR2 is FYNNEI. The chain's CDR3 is CASSEEGVGEQYF. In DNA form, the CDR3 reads TGTGCCAGCAGTGAAGAGGGGGTCGGCGAGCAGTACTTC.

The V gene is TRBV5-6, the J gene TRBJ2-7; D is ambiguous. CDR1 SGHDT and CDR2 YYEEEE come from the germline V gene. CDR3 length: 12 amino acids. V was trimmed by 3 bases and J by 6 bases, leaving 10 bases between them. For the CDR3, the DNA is TGTGCCAGCAGCTACGGACGGACCGAGCAGTACTTC. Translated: CASSYGRTEQYF.

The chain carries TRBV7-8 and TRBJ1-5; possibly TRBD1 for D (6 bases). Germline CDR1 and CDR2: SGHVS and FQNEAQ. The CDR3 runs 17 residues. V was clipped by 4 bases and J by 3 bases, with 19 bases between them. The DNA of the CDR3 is TGTGCCAGCAGCTCTTCAACGGGGACATCCTTCAATCAGCCCCAGCATTTT. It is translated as CASSSSTGTSFNQPQHF.

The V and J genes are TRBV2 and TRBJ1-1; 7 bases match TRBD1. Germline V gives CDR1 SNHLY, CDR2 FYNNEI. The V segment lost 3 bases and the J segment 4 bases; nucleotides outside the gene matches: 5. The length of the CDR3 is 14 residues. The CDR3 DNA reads TGTGCCAGCAGTGAGGAGACAGGGTCCACTGAAGCTTTCTTT. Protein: CASSEETGSTEAFF.

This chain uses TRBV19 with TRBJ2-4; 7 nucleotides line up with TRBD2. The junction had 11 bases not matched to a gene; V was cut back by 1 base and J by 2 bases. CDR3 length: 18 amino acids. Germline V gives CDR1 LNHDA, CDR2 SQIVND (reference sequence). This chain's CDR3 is CASSIASGDFFTKNIQYF. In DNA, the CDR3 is TGTGCCAGTAGTATAGCAAGCGGGGACTTCTTTACCAAAAACATTCAGTACTTC.

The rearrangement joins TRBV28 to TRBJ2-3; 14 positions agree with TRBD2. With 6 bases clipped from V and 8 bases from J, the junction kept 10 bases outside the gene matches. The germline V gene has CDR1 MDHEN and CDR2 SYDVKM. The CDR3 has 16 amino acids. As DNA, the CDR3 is TGTGCCAGCAGCTCCAGACTAGCGGGAGGGCCGGGTACGCAGTATTTT. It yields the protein CASSSRLAGGPGTQYF.

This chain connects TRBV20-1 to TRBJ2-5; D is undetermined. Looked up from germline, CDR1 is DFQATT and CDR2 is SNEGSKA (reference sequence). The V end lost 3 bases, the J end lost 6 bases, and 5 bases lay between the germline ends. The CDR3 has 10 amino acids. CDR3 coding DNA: TGCAGTGCTAGCGCGCAGACCCAGTACTTC. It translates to CSASAQTQYF.

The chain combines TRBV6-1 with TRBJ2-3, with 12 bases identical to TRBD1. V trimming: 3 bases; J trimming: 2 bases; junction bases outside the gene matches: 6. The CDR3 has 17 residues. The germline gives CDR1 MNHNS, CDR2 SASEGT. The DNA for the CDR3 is TGTGCCAGCAGTGACCCGGGGACAGGGGGCCCCACAGATACGCAGTATTTT. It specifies CASSDPGTGGPTDTQYF.

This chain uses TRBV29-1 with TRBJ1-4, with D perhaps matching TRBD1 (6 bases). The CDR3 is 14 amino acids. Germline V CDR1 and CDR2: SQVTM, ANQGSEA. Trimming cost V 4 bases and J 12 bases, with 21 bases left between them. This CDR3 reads CSVARGFGSGELFF. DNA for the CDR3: TGCAGCGTTGCCAGGGGATTTGGCTCGGGGGAACTGTTTTTT.

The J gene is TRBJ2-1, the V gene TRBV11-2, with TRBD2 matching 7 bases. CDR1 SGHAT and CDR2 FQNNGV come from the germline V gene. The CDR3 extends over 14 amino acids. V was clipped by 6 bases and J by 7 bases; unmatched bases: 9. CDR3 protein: CASRAGTTNNEQFF. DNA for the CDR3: TGTGCCAGCAGGGCCGGGACTACGAATAATGAGCAGTTCTTC.

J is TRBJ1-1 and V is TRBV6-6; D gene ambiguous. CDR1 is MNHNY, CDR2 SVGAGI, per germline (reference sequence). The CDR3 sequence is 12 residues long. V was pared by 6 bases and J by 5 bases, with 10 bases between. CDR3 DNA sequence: TGTGCCAGCAGACCCGAGCGGACTGAAGCTTTCTTT. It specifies CASRPERTEAFF.

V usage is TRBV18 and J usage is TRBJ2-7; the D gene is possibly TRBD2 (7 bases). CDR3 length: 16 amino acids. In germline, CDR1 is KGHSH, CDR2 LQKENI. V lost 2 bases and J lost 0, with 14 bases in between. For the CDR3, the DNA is TGTGCCAGCTCACCATCGGGGGGCCTTAGCTCCTACGAGCAGTACTTC. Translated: CASSPSGGLSSYEQYF.

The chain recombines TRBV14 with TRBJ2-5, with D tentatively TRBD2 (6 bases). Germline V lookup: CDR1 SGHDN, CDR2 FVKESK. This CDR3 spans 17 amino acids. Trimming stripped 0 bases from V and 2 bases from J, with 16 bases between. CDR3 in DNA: TGTGCCAGCAGCCAAGATAAGGGGCCGGGACTGCAAGAGACCCAGTACTTC. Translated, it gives CASSQDKGPGLQETQYF.

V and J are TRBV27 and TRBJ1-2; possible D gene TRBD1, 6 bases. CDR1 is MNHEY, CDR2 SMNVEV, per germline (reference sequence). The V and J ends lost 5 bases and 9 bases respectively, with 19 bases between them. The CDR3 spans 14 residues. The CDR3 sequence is CASSRGWGPPSYTF. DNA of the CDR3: TGTGCCAGCAGTAGGGGTTGGGGGCCTCCAAGCTACACCTTC.

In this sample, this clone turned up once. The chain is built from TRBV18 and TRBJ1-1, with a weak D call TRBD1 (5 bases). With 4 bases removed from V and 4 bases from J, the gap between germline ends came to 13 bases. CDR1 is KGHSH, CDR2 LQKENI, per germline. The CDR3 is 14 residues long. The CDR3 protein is CASSLKEGTTEAFF. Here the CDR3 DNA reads TGTGCCAGCTCACTTAAGGAGGGGACCACTGAAGCTTTCTTT.

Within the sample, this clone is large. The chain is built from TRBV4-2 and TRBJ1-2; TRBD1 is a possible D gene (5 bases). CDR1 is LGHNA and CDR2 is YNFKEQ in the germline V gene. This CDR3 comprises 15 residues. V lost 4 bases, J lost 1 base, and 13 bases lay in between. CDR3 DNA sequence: TGTGCCAGCAGCCCAGGACAAGAAGATAACTATGGCTACACCTTC. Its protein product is CASSPGQEDNYGYTF.

The CDR3 DNA reads TGCGCCAGCAGCCCCCTGGGGACAGAGACTGAAGCTTTCTTT. It specifies CASSPLGTETEAFF. The genes are TRBV5-1 and TRBJ1-1; 7 bases fit TRBD1. Germline trimming cut 4 bases from V and 5 bases from J; bases unmatched to any gene: 8. The CDR3 extends over 14 amino acids. Germline loops: CDR1 SGHRS, CDR2 YFSETQ.

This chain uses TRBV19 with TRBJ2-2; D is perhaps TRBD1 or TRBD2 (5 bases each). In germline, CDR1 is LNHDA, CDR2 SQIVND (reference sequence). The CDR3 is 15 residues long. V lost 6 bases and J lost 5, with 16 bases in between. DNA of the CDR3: TGTGCCAGTAGCCTTGGGGACGGCCCAACCGGGGAGCTGTTTTTT. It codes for CASSLGDGPTGELFF.

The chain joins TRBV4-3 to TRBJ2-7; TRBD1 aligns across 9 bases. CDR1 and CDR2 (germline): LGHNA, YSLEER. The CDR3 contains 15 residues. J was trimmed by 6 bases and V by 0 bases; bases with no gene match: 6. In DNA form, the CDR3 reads TGCGCCAGCAGCCAAGATTGGGGACAGGGACGCGAGCAGTACTTC. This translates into CASSQDWGQGREQYF.

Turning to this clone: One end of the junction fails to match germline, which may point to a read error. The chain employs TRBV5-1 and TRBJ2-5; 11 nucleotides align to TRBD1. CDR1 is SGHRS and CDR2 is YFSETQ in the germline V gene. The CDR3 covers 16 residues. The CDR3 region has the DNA TGCGCCAGCAGCGGAGGGACAGGGGGATACCAAGAGAGCCAGTACTTC. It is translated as CASSGGTGGYQESQYF.